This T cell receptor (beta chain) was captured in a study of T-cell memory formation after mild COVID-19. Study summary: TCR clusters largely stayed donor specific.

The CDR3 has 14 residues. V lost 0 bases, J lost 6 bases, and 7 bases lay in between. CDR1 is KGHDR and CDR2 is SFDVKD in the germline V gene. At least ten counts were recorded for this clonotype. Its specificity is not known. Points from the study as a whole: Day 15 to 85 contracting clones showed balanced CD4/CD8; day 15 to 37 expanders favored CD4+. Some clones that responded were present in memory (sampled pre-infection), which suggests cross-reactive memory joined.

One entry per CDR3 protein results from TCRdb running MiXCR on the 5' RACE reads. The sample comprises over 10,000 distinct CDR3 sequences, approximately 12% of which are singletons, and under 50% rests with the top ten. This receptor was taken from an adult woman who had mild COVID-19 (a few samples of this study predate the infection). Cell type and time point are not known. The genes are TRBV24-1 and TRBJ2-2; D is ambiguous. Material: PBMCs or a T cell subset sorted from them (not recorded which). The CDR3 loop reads CATSDLWASGELFF. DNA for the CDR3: TGTGCCACCAGTGATTTGTGGGCATCCGGGGAGCTGTTTTTT.